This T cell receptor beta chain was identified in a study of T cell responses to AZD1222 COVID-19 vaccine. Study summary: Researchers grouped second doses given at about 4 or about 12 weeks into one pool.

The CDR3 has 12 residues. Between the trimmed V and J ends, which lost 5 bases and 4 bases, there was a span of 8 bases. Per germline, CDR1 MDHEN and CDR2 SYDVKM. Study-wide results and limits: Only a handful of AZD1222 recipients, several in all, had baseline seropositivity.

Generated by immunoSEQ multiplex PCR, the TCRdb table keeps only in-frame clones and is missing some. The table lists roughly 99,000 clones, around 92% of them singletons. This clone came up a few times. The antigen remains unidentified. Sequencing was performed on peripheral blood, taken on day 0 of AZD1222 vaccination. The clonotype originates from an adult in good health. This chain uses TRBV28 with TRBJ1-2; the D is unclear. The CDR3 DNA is TGTGCCAGCAGTATAGTAAGCTATGGCTACACCTTC. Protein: CASSIVSYGYTF.